These 15 T cell receptor beta chains were all obtained from the same sample, sequenced in a study of T-cell memory formation after mild COVID-19. A single record per CDR3 protein comes from TCRdb applying MiXCR to the 5' RACE reads. The sample holds some 120,000 distinct CDR3 sequences, approximately 5.9% seen once. The sample taken for sequencing was PBMCs or a T cell subset sorted from them (not recorded which). Receptors were obtained from an adult woman who had mild COVID-19 (a few samples of this study predate the infection). Cell type and time point are not known.

This clonotype was seen at least ten times. The chain recombines TRBV20-1 with TRBJ2-7, with 13 bases matching TRBD2. CDR3 length: 14 residues. Germline values: CDR1 DFQATT, CDR2 SNEGSKA (reference sequence). Trimming cost V 6 bases and J 2 bases; bases outside gene matches: 4. The DNA of the CDR3 is TGCAGTGCCGAGACTAGCGGGAGGACCTACGAGCAGTACTTC. It codes for CSAETSGRTYEQYF.

The rearrangement links TRBV15 to TRBJ1-2; 9 nucleotides line up with TRBD1. CDR3 length equals 16 residues. V shed 5 bases and J 5 bases; nucleotides not matched to a gene: 12. Germline V gene sequence: CDR1 LNHNV, CDR2 YYDKDF (reference sequence). In DNA, the CDR3 is TGTGCCACCAGCCGGCTACACACAGGGGGCGGATATGGCTACACCTTC. It specifies CATSRLHTGGGYGYTF.

This clonotype has ten or more counts. The chain joins TRBV11-2 to TRBJ1-2; possible D gene TRBD1, 6 bases. Germline V gives CDR1 SGHAT, CDR2 FQNNGV. This CDR3 region has 15 residues. V gave up 4 bases and J gave up 4 bases, with 16 bases separating them. The CDR3, as DNA: TGTGCCAGCAGCTCCCGCGGGGGCACCCTCTATGGCTACACCTTC. Translated, it gives CASSSRGGTLYGYTF.

This chain links TRBV5-5 with TRBJ2-5, with 9 bases identical to TRBD2. Germline CDR1 SGHKS, CDR2 YYEKEE (reference sequence). V trimming: 3 bases; J trimming: 5 bases; junction bases outside the gene matches: 5. This CDR3 contains 14 residues. The CDR3 DNA reads TGTGCCAGCAGCTCCGGGACTAGCTTCGAGACCCAGTACTTC. Protein: CASSSGTSFETQYF.

This clonotype was picked up many times. The V gene is TRBV24-1, the J gene TRBJ2-1; D ambiguous. The V end was cut by 2 bases, the J end by 5 bases, with 12 bases between. Germline V gene lookup returns CDR1 KGHDR and CDR2 SFDVKD. The CDR3 covers 15 residues. CDR3 in DNA: TGTGCCACCAGTGATTCCTCCACTACTCACAATGAGCAGTTCTTC. Translating gives CATSDSSTTHNEQFF.

This clonotype was seen at least ten times. The chain uses TRBV6-5 and TRBJ2-7, with D possibly matching TRBD2 (6 bases). CDR1 MNHEY and CDR2 SVGAGI come from the germline V gene. The CDR3 sequence is 16 residues long. Trimming cost V 2 bases and J 0 bases, with 14 bases left between them. DNA of the CDR3: TGTGCCAGCAGTTACGGAACTAGCCAAAGCTCCTACGAGCAGTACTTC. The encoded protein is CASSYGTSQSSYEQYF.

The chain has TRBV7-9 and TRBJ1-1; D is unclear. Germline-derived CDR1 and CDR2 are SEHNR and FQNEAQ (reference sequence). This CDR3 is 17 amino acids long. Trimming took 5 bases from V and 4 from J, leaving 23 bases between them. In nucleotides, the CDR3 is TGTGCCAGCAGCCCCCATACCTCAGACTTCGGGCTCACTGAAGCTTTCTTT. Its protein product is CASSPHTSDFGLTEAFF.

This clonotype came up many times. The chain is built from TRBV6-4 and TRBJ2-3; 9 bases agree with TRBD1. The CDR3 extends over 14 amino acids. Unmatched junction bases numbered 4, after V lost 3 bases and J lost 6 bases. The V gene's germline CDR1 is MRHNA and CDR2 SNTAGT. CDR3 nucleotide sequence: TGTGCCAGCAGTGATACAGGGGGCAGTGATACGCAGTATTTT. It encodes CASSDTGGSDTQYF.

This rearrangement joins TRBV10-3 to TRBJ1-2; tentatively, D is TRBD1 (6 bases). The CDR3 is made up of 14 amino acids. CDR1 is ENHRY, CDR2 SYGVKD, per germline. The V end was cut by 3 bases, the J end by 5 bases, with 13 bases between. In DNA form, the CDR3 reads TGTGCCATCAGTGATAACAGGGAGGTATATGGCTACACCTTC. This encodes CAISDNREVYGYTF.

This sequence joins TRBV12-3 or TRBV12-4 and TRBJ1-1; 9 bases agree with TRBD1. The J segment lost 4 bases and the V segment lost 3 bases, leaving 21 bases of the junction unmatched. CDR3 length equals 20 residues. In DNA form, the CDR3 reads TGTGCCAGCAGTTTCCCAACCGGGACAGGGTTATTGGCTGAGAGCACTGAAGCTTTCTTT. The encoded protein is CASSFPTGTGLLAESTEAFF.

There are a few counts of this clonotype. Here the CDR3 reads CASSPVPNRIYNEQFF. Written as DNA, the CDR3 is TGTGCCAGCAGCCCGGTTCCCAACCGGATCTACAATGAGCAGTTCTTC. The gene calls are TRBV7-6 and TRBJ2-1; no definite D call. V shed 5 bases and J shed 3 bases, with 17 bases lying between them. CDR1 and CDR2 (germline): SGHVS, FNYEAQ. The CDR3 runs 16 residues. Looking up the rest from reference TRBV7-6 and TRBJ2-1 gives the full variable domain: GAGVSQSPRYKVTKRGQDVALRCDPISGHVSLYWYRQALGQGPEFLTYFNYEAQQDKSGLPNDRFSAERPEGSISTLTIQRTEQRDSAMYRCASSPVPNRIYNEQFFGPGTRLTVL.

V usage is TRBV19 and J usage is TRBJ1-5, with TRBD1 matching 12 bases. V lost 7 bases and J lost 1; bases outside the gene matches: 8. The CDR3 totals 17 residues. The germline V gene has CDR1 LNHDA and CDR2 SQIVND (reference sequence). DNA for the CDR3: TGTGCCAGTACCCCGGGACAGGGGGCGAGAAGCAATCAGCCCCAGCATTTT. Translation gives CASTPGQGARSNQPQHF.

The sample holds a few counts of this clonotype. This chain joins TRBV7-9 and TRBJ2-1; the D gene is possibly TRBD2 (6 bases). Germline values: CDR1 SEHNR, CDR2 FQNEAQ (reference sequence). This CDR3 has 16 residues. Trimming left V 4 bases short and J 10 bases short, with 23 bases between. The CDR3 nucleotides read TGTGCCAGCAGCTCCTTAGGGACTGGCGATCTAGAGGAGCAGTTCTTC. This translates into CASSSLGTGDLEEQFF.

There are many counts of this clonotype. The rearrangement joins TRBV7-2 to TRBJ2-7; D possibly matches TRBD1 or TRBD2 (5 bases each). CDR1 and CDR2 from the germline V gene are SGHTA and FQGNSA. CDR3 length: 16 residues. V was cut by 2 bases and J by 4 bases, with 18 bases left in between. This CDR3 reads CASSLRAVQGAYEQYF. In DNA form, the CDR3 reads TGTGCCAGCAGCTTACGCGCGGTTCAGGGAGCATACGAGCAGTACTTC.

In this sample, this clonotype turned up a few times. This chain joins TRBV19 and TRBJ2-7; D may correspond to TRBD1 or TRBD2 (5 bases each). Trimming pared 9 bases from V and 0 bases from J, leaving 12 bases between. There are 13 residues in the CDR3. Germline V gene lookup returns CDR1 LNHDA and CDR2 SQIVND (reference sequence). CDR3 bases: TGTGCCAGCGGGACCAGCCGCTCCTACGAGCAGTACTTC. Translating gives CASGTSRSYEQYF. Together with reference TRBV19 and TRBJ2-7, the CDR3 gives the full variable domain: DGGITQSPKYLFRKEGQNVTLSCEQNLNHDAMYWYRQDPGQGLRLIYYSQIVNDFQKGDIAEGYSVSREKKESFPLTVTSAQKNPTAFYLCASGTSRSYEQYFGPGTRLTVT.